This TCR beta chain appears in the sequencing data of a study of OX40 agonist ivuxolimab in advanced cancers. Across the whole study: Patients got intravenous ivuxolimab at 0.01 to 10 mg/kg every 2 weeks.

Germline V gene data show CDR1 as SGHRS and CDR2 as YFSETQ. Trimming removed 0 bases from V and 3 bases from J, with 11 bases in between. The CDR3 is made up of 15 amino acids. Study conclusions and caveats: Among the least clonally expanded were partial responders at 0.1-3.0 mg/kg.

Notes on this clone: Antigen: not known.

With autoimmune disease history or systemic immunosuppression, patients were excluded. The table came from immunoSEQ multiplex PCR; TCRdb's copy has only in-frame clones and leaves some out. The data contain around 100,000 clones, more than 75% of them singletons. The sample here was CD4+ or CD8+ T cells sorted from blood, taken in a trial of the OX40 agonist ivuxolimab. This rearrangement joins TRBV5-1 to TRBJ2-3, with D unresolved. The source of this sequence is an adult with an advanced solid tumor such as melanoma, head and neck, liver or kidney cancer. CDR3 sequence (DNA): TGCGCCAGCAGCTTGGAGCTCCCGGGTACAGATACGCAGTATTTT. This gives the protein CASSLELPGTDTQYF.